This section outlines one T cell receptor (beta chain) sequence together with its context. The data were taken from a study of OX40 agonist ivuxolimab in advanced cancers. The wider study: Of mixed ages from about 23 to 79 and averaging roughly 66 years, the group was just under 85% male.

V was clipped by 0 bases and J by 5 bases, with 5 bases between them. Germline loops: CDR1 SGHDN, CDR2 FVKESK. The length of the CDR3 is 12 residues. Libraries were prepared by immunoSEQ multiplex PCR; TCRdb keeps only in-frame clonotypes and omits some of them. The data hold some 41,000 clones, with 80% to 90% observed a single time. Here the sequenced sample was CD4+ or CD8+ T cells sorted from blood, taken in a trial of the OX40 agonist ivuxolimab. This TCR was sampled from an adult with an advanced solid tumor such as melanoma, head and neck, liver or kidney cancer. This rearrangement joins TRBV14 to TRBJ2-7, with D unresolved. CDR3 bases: TGTGCCAGCAGCCAAGATTTAGACGAGCAGTACTTC. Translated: CASSQDLDEQYF.